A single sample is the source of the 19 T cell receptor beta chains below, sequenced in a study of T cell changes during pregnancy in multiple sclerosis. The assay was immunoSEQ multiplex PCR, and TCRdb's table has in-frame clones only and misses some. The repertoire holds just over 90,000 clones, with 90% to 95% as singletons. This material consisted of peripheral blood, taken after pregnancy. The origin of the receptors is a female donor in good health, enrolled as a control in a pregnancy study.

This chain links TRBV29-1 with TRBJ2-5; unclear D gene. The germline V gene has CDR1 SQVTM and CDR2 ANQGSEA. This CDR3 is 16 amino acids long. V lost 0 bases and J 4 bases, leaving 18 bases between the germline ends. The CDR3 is CSVEDHVQVVSETQYF. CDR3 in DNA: TGCAGCGTTGAAGATCACGTCCAGGTGGTATCAGAGACCCAGTACTTC.

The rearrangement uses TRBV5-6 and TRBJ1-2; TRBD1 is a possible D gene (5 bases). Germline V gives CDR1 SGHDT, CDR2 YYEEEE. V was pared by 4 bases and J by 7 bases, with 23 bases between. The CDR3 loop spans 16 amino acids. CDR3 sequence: CASSATSEGRSSGYTF. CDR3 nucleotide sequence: TGTGCCAGCAGCGCGACGTCTGAGGGGAGGTCGTCTGGCTACACCTTC.

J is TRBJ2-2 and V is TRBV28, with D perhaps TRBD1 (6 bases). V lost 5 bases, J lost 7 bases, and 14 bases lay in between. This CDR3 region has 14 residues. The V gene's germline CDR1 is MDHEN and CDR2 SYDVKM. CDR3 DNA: TGTGCCAGCAGTCCAACAGGGATTGGCGGGGAGCTGTTTTTT. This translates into CASSPTGIGGELFF.

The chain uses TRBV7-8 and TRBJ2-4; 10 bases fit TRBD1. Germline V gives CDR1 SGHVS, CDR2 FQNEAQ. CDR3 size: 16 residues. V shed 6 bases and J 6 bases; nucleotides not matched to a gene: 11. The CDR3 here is CASSKPRDRGGNIQYF. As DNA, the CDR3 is TGTGCCAGCAGTAAACCCCGGGACAGGGGTGGAAACATTCAGTACTTC.

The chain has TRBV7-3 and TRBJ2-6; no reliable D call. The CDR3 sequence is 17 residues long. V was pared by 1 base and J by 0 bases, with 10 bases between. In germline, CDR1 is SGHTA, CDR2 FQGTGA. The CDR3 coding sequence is TGTGCCAGCAGCTTAAGGGCCGTTAACTCTGGGGCCAACGTCCTGACTTTC. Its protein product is CASSLRAVNSGANVLTF. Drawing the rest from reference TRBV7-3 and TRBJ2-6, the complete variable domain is GAGVSQTPSNKVTEKGKYVELRCDPISGHTALYWYRQSLGQGPEFLIYFQGTGAADDSGLPNDRFFAVRPEGSVSTLKIQRTERGDSAVYLCASSLRAVNSGANVLTFGAGSRLTVL.

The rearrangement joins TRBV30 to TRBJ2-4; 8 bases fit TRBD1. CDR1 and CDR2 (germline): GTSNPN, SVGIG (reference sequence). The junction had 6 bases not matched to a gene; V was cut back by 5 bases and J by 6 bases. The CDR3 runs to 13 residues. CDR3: CAWARTGRNIQYF. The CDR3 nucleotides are TGTGCCTGGGCTCGGACAGGGAGAAACATTCAGTACTTC.

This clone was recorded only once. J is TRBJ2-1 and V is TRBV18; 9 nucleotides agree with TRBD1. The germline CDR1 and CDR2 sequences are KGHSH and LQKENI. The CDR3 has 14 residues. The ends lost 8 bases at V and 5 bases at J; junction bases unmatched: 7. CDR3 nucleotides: TGTGCCAGCGCGCTCGGACAGGGGAACAATGAGCAGTTCTTC. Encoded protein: CASALGQGNNEQFF.

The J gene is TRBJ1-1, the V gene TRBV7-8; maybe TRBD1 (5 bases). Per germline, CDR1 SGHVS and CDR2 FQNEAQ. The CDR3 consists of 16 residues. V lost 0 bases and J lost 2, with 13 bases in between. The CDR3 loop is CASSLAGPGINTEAFF. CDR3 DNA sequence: TGTGCCAGCAGCTTAGCGGGTCCAGGGATCAACACTGAAGCTTTCTTT.

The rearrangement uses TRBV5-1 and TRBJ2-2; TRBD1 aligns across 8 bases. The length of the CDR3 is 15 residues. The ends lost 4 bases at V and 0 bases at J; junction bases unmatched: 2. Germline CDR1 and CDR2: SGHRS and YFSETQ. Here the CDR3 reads CASSGQGSNTGELFF. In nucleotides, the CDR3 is TGCGCCAGCAGCGGACAGGGCTCGAACACCGGGGAGCTGTTTTTT.

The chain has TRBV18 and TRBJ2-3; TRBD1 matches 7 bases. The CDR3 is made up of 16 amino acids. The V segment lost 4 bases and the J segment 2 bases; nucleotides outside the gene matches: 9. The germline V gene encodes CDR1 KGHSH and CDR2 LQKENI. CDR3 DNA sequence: TGTGCCAGCTCACAAGAGACAGGGCCCCCCACAGATACGCAGTATTTT. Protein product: CASSQETGPPTDTQYF.

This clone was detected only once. Here the CDR3 reads CASSLELAGENYEQYF. The CDR3, as DNA: TGTGCCAGCAGCTTAGAACTAGCGGGGGAGAACTACGAGCAGTACTTC. The chain is built from TRBV7-6 and TRBJ2-7; 11 positions agree with TRBD2. Germline values: CDR1 SGHVS, CDR2 FNYEAQ. This CDR3 has 16 amino acids. J gave up 3 bases and V 1 base, and 5 bases lay outside the gene matches.

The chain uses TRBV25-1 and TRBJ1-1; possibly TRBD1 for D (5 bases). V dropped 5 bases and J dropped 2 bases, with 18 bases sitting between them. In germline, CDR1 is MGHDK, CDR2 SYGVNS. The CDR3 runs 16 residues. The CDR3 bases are TGTGCCAGCAGTCCCACCGGGGGTGGACTAAACACTGAAGCTTTCTTT. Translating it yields CASSPTGGGLNTEAFF.

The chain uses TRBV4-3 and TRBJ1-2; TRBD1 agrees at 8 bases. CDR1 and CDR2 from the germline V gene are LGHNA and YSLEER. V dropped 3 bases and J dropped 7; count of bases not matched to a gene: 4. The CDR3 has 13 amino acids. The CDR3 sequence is CASSQTDRGGYTF. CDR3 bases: TGCGCCAGCAGCCAGACCGACAGGGGTGGCTACACCTTC.

The CDR3 sequence: CASSVGLAGGAGFRTGELFF. CDR3 DNA sequence: TGTGCCAGCAGCGTAGGACTAGCGGGGGGTGCGGGCTTTCGGACCGGGGAGCTGTTTTTT. The chain employs TRBV9 and TRBJ2-2; 13 bases align to TRBD2. V was clipped by 0 bases and J by 5 bases; unmatched bases: 13. Germline CDR1 SGDLS, CDR2 YYNGEE. The CDR3 covers 20 residues.

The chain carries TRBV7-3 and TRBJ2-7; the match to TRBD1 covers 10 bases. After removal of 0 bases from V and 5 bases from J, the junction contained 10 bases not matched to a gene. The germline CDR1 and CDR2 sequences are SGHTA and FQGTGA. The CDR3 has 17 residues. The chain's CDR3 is CASSLTGGTGDGNEQYF. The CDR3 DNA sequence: TGTGCCAGCAGCTTAACTGGCGGGACAGGGGATGGTAACGAGCAGTACTTC.

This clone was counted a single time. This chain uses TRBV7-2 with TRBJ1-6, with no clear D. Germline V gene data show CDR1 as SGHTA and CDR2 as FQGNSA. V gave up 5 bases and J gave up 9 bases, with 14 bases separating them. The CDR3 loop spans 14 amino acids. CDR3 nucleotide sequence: TGTGCCAGCAGCCTGGACGGAGGGCGTTCACCCCTCCACTTT. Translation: CASSLDGGRSPLHF.

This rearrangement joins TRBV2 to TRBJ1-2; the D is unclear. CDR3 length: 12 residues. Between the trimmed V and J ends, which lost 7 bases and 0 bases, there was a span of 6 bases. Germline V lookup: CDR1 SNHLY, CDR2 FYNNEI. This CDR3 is CASTRANYGYTF. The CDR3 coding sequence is TGTGCCAGCACAAGAGCTAACTATGGCTACACCTTC. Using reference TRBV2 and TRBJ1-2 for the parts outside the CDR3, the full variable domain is EPEVTQTPSHQVTQMGQEVILRCVPISNHLYFYWYRQILGQKVEFLVSFYNNEISEKSEIFDDQFSVERPDGSNFTLKIRSTKLEDSAMYFCASTRANYGYTFGSGTRLTVV.

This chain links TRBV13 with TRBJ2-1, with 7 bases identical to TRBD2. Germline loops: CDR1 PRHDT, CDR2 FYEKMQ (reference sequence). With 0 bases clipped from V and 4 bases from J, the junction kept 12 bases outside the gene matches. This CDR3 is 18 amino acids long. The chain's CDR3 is CASSLGLRLALGYNEQFF. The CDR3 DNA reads TGTGCCAGCAGCTTAGGCCTGAGACTAGCTTTAGGATACAATGAGCAGTTCTTC.

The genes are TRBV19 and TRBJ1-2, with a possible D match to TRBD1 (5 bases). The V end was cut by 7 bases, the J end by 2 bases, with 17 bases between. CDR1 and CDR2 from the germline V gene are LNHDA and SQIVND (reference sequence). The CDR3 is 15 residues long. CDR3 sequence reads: CASTPGRRGNYGYTF. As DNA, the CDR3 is TGTGCCAGTACCCCGGGCCGGAGGGGAAACTATGGCTACACCTTC.